The clone carrying this T cell receptor beta chain was seen a single time. The antigen is undetermined. This sample is drawn from a study of blood T cells in healthy people across ages. Study outcomes and limitations: Measured against age, TCR beta diversity per million T cells decreased in a roughly linear manner. The study regarded diversity estimates from one million T cells as underestimates.

Using a J-beta primer mix together with a sample-barcoded 5' primer, a second PCR was run for roughly 7 to 11 cycles. Sequencing yielded, for each sample, at least 3 million paired-end reads carrying CDR3. One entry per CDR3 protein, called by TCRdb with MiXCR from the 5' RACE reads. Counted here are approximately 800,000 distinct CDR3 sequences, roughly 53% occurring once; the ten biggest clones make up approximately 40%. The V gene lost 2 bases and the J gene lost 0 bases, with 13 bases spanning the gap. From germline, CDR1 is KGHDR and CDR2 SFDVKD. The CDR3 totals 17 residues. Sequencing input: blood. The chain links TRBV24-1 to TRBJ2-1; D remains unclear. The sequence was collected from a man aged 80 or over in good health. The CDR3 spells CATSDSPGMSSYNEQFF. Written as DNA, the CDR3 is TGTGCCACCAGTGATTCCCCGGGTATGAGCTCCTACAATGAGCAGTTCTTC.